This TCR beta chain stems from a study of cytomegalovirus exposure and HLA in healthy donors. Use of 60 Vbeta and 13 Jbeta primers characterized the PCR. Some clones are missing from TCRdb's copy, which holds only in-frame ones; the method was immunoSEQ multiplex PCR. The data show some 150,000 clones, approximately 79% seen once. The CDR3 loop spans 14 amino acids. In germline, CDR1 is LGHNA, CDR2 YNFKEQ. As concerns this clone: One end of the junction fails to match germline, which may point to a read error.

This sequence originates from a man between 60 and 75 years old in good health and CMV-seronegative. This rearrangement joins TRBV4-2 to TRBJ2-7; D is unclear. Material: PBMCs. The CDR3 DNA is TGTGCCAGCAGCCAAGAAGTAGGAAACTACGAGCAGTACTTT. Translation gives CASSQEVGNYEQYF.